One and the same sample provided the 10 T cell receptor beta chains below, sequenced in a study of blood T cell repertoires in COVID-19. Produced via immunoSEQ multiplex PCR; TCRdb's table is partial and in-frame only. The sample includes roughly 250,000 clones, approximately 91% of them seen just once. Sequencing was performed on PBMCs or T cells enriched from blood (not recorded which). Receptors were obtained from a woman in her forties with acute COVID-19.

The CDR3 spells CASRSLGVIGPDEQFF. The DNA of the CDR3 is TGTGCCAGCAGATCCCTCGGAGTAATTGGTCCGGATGAGCAGTTCTTC. V and J are TRBV27 and TRBJ2-1; the D is unclear. The length of the CDR3 is 16 residues. Germline V lookup: CDR1 MNHEY, CDR2 SMNVEV (reference sequence). The V gene lost 6 bases and the J gene lost 8 bases, with 23 bases spanning the gap.

The chain combines TRBV18 with TRBJ1-4; D remains ambiguous. Germline V CDR1 and CDR2: KGHSH, LQKENI. Trimming shortened V by 5 bases and J by 0 bases, and 13 bases separated the two germline ends. The CDR3 spans 16 residues. CDR3 nucleotides: TGTGCCAGCTCAAGCACGAGGTACCCAACTAATGAAAAACTGTTTTTT. It codes for CASSSTRYPTNEKLFF. Together with reference TRBV18 and TRBJ1-4, the CDR3 gives the full variable domain: NAGVMQNPRHLVRRRGQEARLRCSPMKGHSHVYWYRQLPEEGLKFMVYLQKENIIDESGMPKERFSAEFPKEGPSILRIQQVVRGDSAAYFCASSSTRYPTNEKLFFGSGTQLSVL.

The rearrangement joins TRBV2 to TRBJ1-1, with no clear D. The ends were cut back, 4 bases at V and 2 bases at J, with 8 bases in the middle. Per germline, CDR1 SNHLY and CDR2 FYNNEI. CDR3 length equals 13 residues. The CDR3 nucleotides read TGTGCCAGCAGTGTTACAGAAAACACTGAAGCTTTCTTT. As protein: CASSVTENTEAFF.

The chain recombines TRBV7-9 with TRBJ1-1; TRBD1 matches 7 bases. CDR3 length equals 16 residues. CDR1 and CDR2 from the germline V gene are SEHNR and FQNEAQ (reference sequence). Unmatched junction bases numbered 10, after V lost 5 bases and J lost 1 base. The CDR3 region has the DNA TGTGCCAGCAGCGTCCTAGGAGGGGACAGGAACACTGAAGCTTTCTTT. Translated, it gives CASSVLGGDRNTEAFF.

The chain recombines TRBV28 with TRBJ2-1; TRBD1 matches 8 bases. In germline, CDR1 is MDHEN, CDR2 SYDVKM. This CDR3 comprises 17 residues. J lost 6 bases, V lost 3 bases, and 13 bases had no gene match. CDR3 in amino acids: CASSLWGITTGGNEQFF. The CDR3 DNA sequence: TGTGCCAGCAGTTTGTGGGGGATAACCACAGGGGGCAATGAGCAGTTCTTC.

The table lists this clone with a count of one. The rearrangement links TRBV14 to TRBJ2-7; D is ambiguous. This CDR3 is 15 amino acids long. The V end was cut by 2 bases, the J end by 1 base, with 12 bases between. Germline V CDR1 and CDR2: SGHDN, FVKESK. Here the CDR3 reads CASSQTTRGSYEQYF. CDR3 nucleotides: TGTGCCAGCAGCCAAACTACAAGAGGATCCTACGAGCAGTACTTC.

The J gene is TRBJ1-2, the V gene TRBV6-5, with a weak D call TRBD1 (6 bases). Germline V lookup: CDR1 MNHEY, CDR2 SVGAGI. Between the trimmed V and J ends, which lost 7 bases and 0 bases, there was a span of 15 bases. The CDR3 sequence is 15 residues long. The CDR3 reads CASNDKGGSNYGYTF. The DNA of the CDR3 is TGTGCCAGCAACGACAAGGGGGGGTCTAACTATGGCTACACCTTC.

A single count supports this clone. The chain employs TRBV20-1 and TRBJ2-1; 10 bases map to TRBD1. Losses at the gene ends were 4 bases for V and 13 bases for J; bases not matched to a gene: 4. The CDR3 totals 11 residues. Looked up from germline, CDR1 is DFQATT and CDR2 is SNEGSKA (reference sequence). Here the CDR3 DNA reads TGCAGTGCTATAGACAGGGGGCATCAGTTCTTC. It specifies CSAIDRGHQFF.

CDR3: CASSRLPTGDTGELFF. CDR3 coding DNA: TGTGCCAGCAGCAGACTCCCGACAGGGGACACCGGGGAGCTGTTTTTT. The chain has TRBV28 and TRBJ2-2, with 8 bases lining up with TRBD1. Unmatched junction bases numbered 9, after V lost 6 bases and J lost 3 bases. CDR1 MDHEN and CDR2 SYDVKM come from the germline V gene. The length of the CDR3 is 16 residues.

The CDR3 nucleotides are TGTGCCAGCTATCCCGGGACAGCAGACAAAAACATTCAGTACTTC. Amino acid sequence: CASYPGTADKNIQYF. V is TRBV18 and J is TRBJ2-4, with 7 bases matching TRBD1. This CDR3 has 15 residues. Germline V CDR1 and CDR2: KGHSH, LQKENI. Losses at the gene ends were 7 bases for V and 3 bases for J; bases not matched to a gene: 9.